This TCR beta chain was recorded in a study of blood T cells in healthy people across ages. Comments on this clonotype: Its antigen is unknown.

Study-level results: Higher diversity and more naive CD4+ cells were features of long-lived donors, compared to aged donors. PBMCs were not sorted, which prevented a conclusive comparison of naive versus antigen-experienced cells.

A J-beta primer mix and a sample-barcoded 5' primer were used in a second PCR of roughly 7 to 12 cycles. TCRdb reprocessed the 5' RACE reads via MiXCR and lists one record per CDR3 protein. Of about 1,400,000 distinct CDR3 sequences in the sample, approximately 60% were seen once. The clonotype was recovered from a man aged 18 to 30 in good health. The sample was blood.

The CDR3: CASSQTSGPYEQYF. The CDR3 DNA reads as TGTGCCAGCAGCCAAACTAGCGGACCTTACGAGCAGTACTTC. The gene calls are TRBV11-2 and TRBJ2-7; 8 bases agree with TRBD2. CDR1 SGHAT and CDR2 FQNNGV come from the germline V gene. The CDR3 spans 14 residues. The junction had 7 bases not matched to a gene; V was cut back by 5 bases and J by 4 bases.